This entry describes one TCR beta chain. The source of the sample is a study of blood T cells in healthy people across ages. Per germline, CDR1 DFQATT and CDR2 SNEGSKA (reference sequence). Trimming shortened V by 0 bases and J by 1 base, and 10 bases separated the two germline ends. The CDR3 covers 15 residues. The authors ran a second PCR of roughly 6 to 12 cycles using a sample-barcoded 5' primer and a J-beta primer mix. TCRdb re-derived calls from the 5' RACE reads in MiXCR, one entry per CDR3 protein. This table has about 800,000 distinct CDR3 sequences, about half appearing once. Russia was home to the donors, healthy Caucasian individuals aged roughly 6 to 95.

This sequence joins TRBV20-1 and TRBJ1-5; perhaps TRBD1 as D (6 bases). Sequencing was performed on blood. The TCR comes from a man of 80 years or more in good health. The CDR3 loop reads CSARETGKSNQPQHF. The CDR3 DNA follows: TGCAGTGCTAGAGAAACAGGGAAAAGCAATCAGCCCCAGCATTTT.